This T cell receptor beta chain was observed in a study of T cells in Graves' hyperthyroidism and ophthalmopathy. Study-level results: In the analysis, a 13 V-J model separated ophthalmopathy from stable hyperthyroidism.

Trimming stripped 0 bases from V and 9 bases from J, with 9 bases between. Germline CDR1 ENHRY, CDR2 SYGVKD. The CDR3 has 14 amino acids. The study left out patients who had uncontrolled infection, other autoimmune disease, pregnancy or lactation. Out of roughly 9.1 ml of fresh peripheral blood came the PBMCs. Note on this clonotype: Its cognate antigen is unknown.

It was RNA transcripts that yielded the amplified TCR beta CDR3 regions. HTBI primers were employed in a first-round RT-PCR of the TCR CDR3. TCRdb recomputed calls from the multiplex PCR reads with MiXCR, one row per CDR3 protein. The repertoire holds 750,000 to 950,000 distinct CDR3 sequences, with 38% as singletons. The sequence came from a man younger than 35 with Graves' hyperthyroidism. The sample taken for sequencing was blood. V gene TRBV10-3 combines with J gene TRBJ1-6; D might be TRBD1 (5 bases). As DNA, the CDR3 is TGTGCCATCAGTGAGTCGCCCGGGACTTCACCCCTCCACTTT. This sequence encodes CAISESPGTSPLHF.